This T cell receptor beta chain is drawn from a study of monozygotic twins with inflammatory bowel disease. Study observations and caveats: Especially with disease activity, IBD patients shared fewer clonotypes with others than healthy twins did.

The CDR3 spans 15 residues. Germline CDR1 and CDR2: LGHNA and YNFKEQ. Concerning this clonotype: Its antigen is undetermined.

With the 5' RACE reads reprocessed, TCRdb shows one record per CDR3 protein and no DNA. This table holds roughly 200,000 distinct CDR3 sequences. The sample comprised blood. This sequence was found in a human donor with ulcerative colitis or Crohn's disease, or a healthy co-twin of an affected twin (not recorded which). V usage is TRBV4-2 and J usage is TRBJ2-7; lacking DNA, the TRBD1 call made by TCRdb goes unchecked. CDR3 amino acids: CASSQDNGGGGEQYF.